The T cell receptor beta chain under discussion was sequenced for a study of T cells in Graves' hyperthyroidism and ophthalmopathy. Looking at the study overall: At initial diagnosis, before any treatment had begun, peripheral blood was obtained.

Amplified TCR beta CDR3 regions derived from RNA transcripts. Primed by the HTBI set, a first-round RT-PCR was run on the TCR CDR3. One entry per CDR3 protein, called by TCRdb with MiXCR from the multiplex PCR reads. Among 300,000 to 450,000 distinct CDR3 sequences listed, about 15% were seen once. This clonotype was seen ten or more times. Its antigen remains unidentified. Not enrolled were patients with uncontrolled infection, other autoimmune disease, pregnancy or lactation. Clinical symptoms, serum thyroxine and TRAb, thyroid ultrasound and orbital computed tomography were used for the diagnoses. General study results and limits: Among clonotypes expanded in thyroid above 0.001, most were also found in blood.

The CDR3 has 13 amino acids. V was pared by 5 bases and J by 4 bases, with 12 bases between. From germline, CDR1 is SEHNR and CDR2 FQNEAQ (reference sequence). The chain links TRBV7-9 to TRBJ2-7; D uncertain. The sequenced material came from blood. The clonotype was recovered from a woman aged 25 to 45 with Graves' hyperthyroidism. CDR3: CASSTSERYEQYF. The CDR3 DNA is TGTGCCAGCAGCACCAGTGAGAGATACGAGCAGTACTTC.